The 23 T cell receptor beta chains below all came from one sample that was sequenced in a study of cytomegalovirus exposure and HLA in healthy donors. TCRdb's table, derived via immunoSEQ multiplex PCR, lists solely in-frame clones and lacks some. The sample carries under 150,000 clones, around 84% recorded once. Sequences were obtained from PBMCs. The receptors shown here come from a man aged 18 to 30 in good health and CMV-seropositive.

The rearrangement uses TRBV5-8 and TRBJ1-5; TRBD1 is a possible D gene (6 bases). V was cut by 2 bases and J by 7 bases, with 22 bases left in between. The CDR3 covers 17 residues. Germline V gene sequence: CDR1 SGHTS, CDR2 YDEGEE. The CDR3 coding sequence is TGTGCCAGCAGCTTTTTTGGGTTAGTCAGGGGTAGACAGCCCCAGCATTTT. Encoded protein: CASSFFGLVRGRQPQHF.

In its sample, this clone was seen once. The chain couples TRBV28 to TRBJ1-2; the D is unclear. The CDR3 has 12 amino acids. Trimming stripped 4 bases from V and 4 bases from J, with 7 bases between. Germline values: CDR1 MDHEN, CDR2 SYDVKM. CDR3 loop: CASSSYGYGYTF. The CDR3, as DNA: TGTGCCAGCAGTTCCTATGGCTATGGCTACACCTTC.

The rearrangement links TRBV7-6 to TRBJ2-4; D is uncertain. The CDR3 contains 11 residues. The V gene lost 9 bases and the J gene lost 6 bases, with 9 bases spanning the gap. Germline V lookup: CDR1 SGHVS, CDR2 FNYEAQ. The CDR3 DNA follows: TGTGCCAGGAATTGGGCAAACATTCAGTACTTC. It translates to CARNWANIQYF. Full variable domain (outside the CDR3, taken from reference TRBV7-6 and TRBJ2-4): GAGVSQSPRYKVTKRGQDVALRCDPISGHVSLYWYRQALGQGPEFLTYFNYEAQQDKSGLPNDRFSAERPEGSISTLTIQRTEQRDSAMYRCARNWANIQYFGAGTRLSVL.

V and J are TRBV11-2 and TRBJ1-2, with 7 bases matching TRBD1. CDR1 and CDR2 from the germline V gene are SGHAT and FQNNGV. With V trimmed by 8 bases and J by 5 bases, 8 bases remained unmatched. The CDR3 covers 13 residues. CDR3 loop: CASAGTDIYGYTF. In nucleotides, the CDR3 is TGTGCCAGCGCCGGGACAGACATATATGGCTACACCTTC.

This clone was picked up one time. V is TRBV5-8 and J is TRBJ2-7, with 7 positions matching TRBD2. Germline V CDR1 and CDR2: SGHTS, YDEGEE. This CDR3 has 20 residues. Trimming took 0 bases from V and 3 from J; bases not matched to a gene: 21. CDR3 sequence reads: CASSLEFDLPGGPRFYEQYF. Written as DNA, the CDR3 is TGTGCCAGCAGCTTGGAATTCGACCTTCCGGGGGGACCGAGATTCTACGAGCAGTACTTC. Drawing the rest from reference TRBV5-8 and TRBJ2-7, the complete variable domain is EAGVTQSPTHLIKTRGQQATLRCSPISGHTSVYWYQQALGLGLQFLLWYDEGEERNRGNFPPRFSGRQFPNYSSELNVNALELEDSALYLCASSLEFDLPGGPRFYEQYFGPGTRLTVT.

The chain recombines TRBV11-3 with TRBJ2-7; TRBD2 is a possible D gene (6 bases). Germline CDR1 SGHNT, CDR2 YENEEA. V lost 1 base and J lost 7, with 17 bases in between. This CDR3 has 15 amino acids. The chain's CDR3 is CASSLAATGVREQYF. The CDR3 DNA is TGTGCCAGCAGCTTAGCCGCTACGGGGGTCAGGGAGCAGTACTTC.

This chain joins TRBV19 and TRBJ1-1, with 8 bases that match TRBD1. Germline CDR1 LNHDA, CDR2 SQIVND (reference sequence). The trim removed 6 bases at V and 4 bases at J, leaving 4 bases unmatched. The CDR3 totals 13 residues. The CDR3 loop is CASRPDRGTEAFF. The CDR3 DNA reads TGTGCCAGTAGACCTGACAGGGGCACTGAAGCTTTCTTT.

This chain connects TRBV5-4 to TRBJ1-1; the D is unclear. Trimming removed 0 bases from V and 1 base from J, with 7 bases in between. This CDR3 spans 14 amino acids. Looked up from germline, CDR1 is SGHNT and CDR2 is YYREEE (reference sequence). The CDR3 DNA reads TGTGCCAGCAGCTTGGGAGGGCCGAACACTGAAGCTTTCTTT. Its protein product is CASSLGGPNTEAFF. The variable domain in full, completed from reference TRBV5-4 and TRBJ1-1, reads ETGVTQSPTHLIKTRGQQVTLRCSSQSGHNTVSWYQQALGQGPQFIFQYYREEENGRGNFPPRFSGLQFPNYSSELNVNALELDDSALYLCASSLGGPNTEAFFGQGTRLTVV.

The CDR3 DNA reads TGTGCCACCAGCAGGGGACAGTTTAGCAATCAGCCCCAGCATTTT. Translation gives CATSRGQFSNQPQHF. The J gene is TRBJ1-5, the V gene TRBV15; TRBD1 matches at 7 bases. CDR3 length: 15 residues. The J segment lost 0 bases and the V segment lost 3 bases, leaving 2 bases of the junction unmatched. Germline assignment: CDR1 LNHNV and CDR2 YYDKDF (reference sequence).

V and J are TRBV5-1 and TRBJ2-5; perhaps TRBD1 as D (6 bases). Trimming took off 4 bases at V and 2 bases at J, with 12 bases between the two ends. The CDR3 totals 14 residues. Germline lookup yields CDR1 SGHRS and CDR2 YFSETQ. CDR3 DNA sequence: TGCGCCAGCAGCGGAGGACAGACTCAAGAGACCCAGTACTTC. Its protein product is CASSGGQTQETQYF.

As concerns this clone: This CDR3 is also generated by other DNA sequences in the sample. The chain employs TRBV18 and TRBJ1-1; tentatively, D is TRBD1 (6 bases). CDR1 and CDR2 (germline): KGHSH, LQKENI. Trimming removed 3 bases from V and 1 base from J, with 6 bases in between. This CDR3 has 13 amino acids. CDR3 loop: CASSPTGNTEAFF. CDR3 bases: TGTGCCAGCTCACCGACAGGGAACACTGAAGCTTTCTTT. Full variable domain (remainder filled in from reference TRBV18 and TRBJ1-1): NAGVMQNPRHLVRRRGQEARLRCSPMKGHSHVYWYRQLPEEGLKFMVYLQKENIIDESGMPKERFSAEFPKEGPSILRIQQVVRGDSAAYFCASSPTGNTEAFFGQGTRLTVV.

V usage is TRBV27 and J usage is TRBJ2-1; 10 nucleotides match TRBD2. With 3 bases clipped from V and 7 bases from J, the junction kept 9 bases outside the gene matches. The CDR3 sequence is 16 residues long. Germline CDR1 and CDR2: MNHEY and SMNVEV (reference sequence). In nucleotides, the CDR3 is TGTGCCAGCAGTTTGGATAGCGGGGGGCATATGAATGAGCAGTTCTTC. Translating gives CASSLDSGGHMNEQFF.

The V gene is TRBV5-6, the J gene TRBJ2-7; the D is unclear. V was trimmed by 2 bases and J by 7 bases, leaving 10 bases between them. Germline loops: CDR1 SGHDT, CDR2 YYEEEE. The CDR3 has 12 amino acids. This chain's CDR3 is CASSLGEGEQYF. The DNA for the CDR3 is TGTGCCAGCAGCTTAGGAGAAGGAGAGCAGTACTTC. The full variable domain, its missing parts supplied by reference TRBV5-6 and TRBJ2-7, is DAGVTQSPTHLIKTRGQQVTLRCSPKSGHDTVSWYQQALGQGPQFIFQYYEEEERQRGNFPDRFSGHQFPNYSSELNVNALLLGDSALYLCASSLGEGEQYFGPGTRLTVT.

The chain is built from TRBV10-3 and TRBJ2-7; TRBD2 matches at 7 bases. V trimming: 8 bases; J trimming: 5 bases; junction bases outside the gene matches: 9. This CDR3 region has 13 residues. CDR1 and CDR2 from the germline V gene are ENHRY and SYGVKD. The chain's CDR3 is CAIRAERGHEQYF. The DNA for the CDR3 is TGTGCCATCCGTGCGGAGCGGGGCCACGAGCAGTACTTC.

The chain uses TRBV7-9 and TRBJ2-7; the D gene is possibly TRBD1 (6 bases). The germline CDR1 and CDR2 sequences are SEHNR and FQNEAQ (reference sequence). Trimming pared 3 bases from V and 0 bases from J, leaving 9 bases between. This CDR3 has 14 amino acids. CDR3 sequence: CASSLGASSYEQYF. DNA for the CDR3: TGTGCCAGCAGCTTGGGGGCTAGCTCCTACGAGCAGTACTTC.

The chain carries TRBV5-6 and TRBJ1-2; D perhaps matches TRBD1 (5 bases). This CDR3 is built from 14 residues. V dropped 0 bases and J dropped 5 bases, with 11 bases sitting between them. Germline CDR1 SGHDT, CDR2 YYEEEE. This chain's CDR3 is CASSLGGQAYGYTF. Here the CDR3 DNA reads TGTGCCAGCAGCTTGGGAGGACAAGCTTATGGCTACACCTTC.

The rearrangement uses TRBV30 and TRBJ1-2; unclear D gene. V shed 0 bases and J shed 6 bases, with 11 bases lying between them. This CDR3 comprises 13 residues. Germline values: CDR1 GTSNPN, CDR2 SVGIG (reference sequence). This CDR3 is CAWSVGWGDGYTF. DNA for the CDR3: TGTGCCTGGAGTGTCGGATGGGGAGATGGCTACACCTTC.

This clone was detected only a few times. This chain links TRBV20-1 with TRBJ1-2, with D unclear. V lost 4 bases and J lost 5, with 8 bases in between. Germline V gene lookup returns CDR1 DFQATT and CDR2 SNEGSKA (reference sequence). There are 11 residues in the CDR3. CDR3 loop: CSATNQYGYTF. In DNA form, the CDR3 reads TGCAGTGCTACCAATCAGTATGGCTACACCTTC.

V and J are TRBV6-5 and TRBJ1-6; 7 bases map to TRBD1. Germline CDR1 is MNHEY and CDR2 is SVGAGI. This CDR3 is built from 14 residues. V lost 5 bases to trimming and J lost 7 bases; unmatched junction nucleotides: 5. This chain's CDR3 is CASSTTGINSPLHF. For the CDR3, the DNA is TGTGCCAGCAGTACGACAGGGATCAATTCACCCCTCCACTTT.

This clone was seen a few times. The chain links TRBV12-5 to TRBJ2-1, with 11 bases matching TRBD2. Trimming cost V 0 bases and J 10 bases; bases outside gene matches: 8. Germline V gene data show CDR1 as LGHNT and CDR2 as FRNRAP. The CDR3 consists of 16 residues. The CDR3 sequence is CASGLVFELAGGEQFF. In nucleotides, the CDR3 is TGTGCTAGTGGTTTGGTCTTCGAGCTAGCGGGAGGAGAGCAGTTCTTC. The full variable domain, with the rest looked up from reference TRBV12-5 and TRBJ2-1, is DARVTQTPRHKVTEMGQEVTMRCQPILGHNTVFWYRQTMMQGLELLAYFRNRAPLDDSGMPKDRFSAEMPDATLATLKIQPSEPRDSAVYFCASGLVFELAGGEQFFGPGTRLTVL.

This clone appeared a few times. The CDR3 spells CATSRGRSYNSPLHF. The CDR3 DNA is TGTGCCACCAGCAGAGGGAGGTCCTATAATTCACCCCTCCACTTT. The chain links TRBV15 to TRBJ1-6; D gene uncertain. Germline assignment: CDR1 LNHNV and CDR2 YYDKDF (reference sequence). V dropped 1 base and J dropped 1 base, with 5 bases sitting between them. This CDR3 is built from 15 residues. Combining the CDR3 with reference TRBV15 and TRBJ1-6 gives the whole variable domain DAMVIQNPRYQVTQFGKPVTLSCSQTLNHNVMYWYQQKSSQAPKLLFHYYDKDFNNEADTPDNFQSRRPNTSFCFLDIRSPGLGDTAMYLCATSRGRSYNSPLHFGNGTRLTVT.

V and J are TRBV19 and TRBJ2-7, with D maybe TRBD2 (7 bases). Trimming cost V 8 bases and J 2 bases, with 16 bases left between them. This CDR3 has 14 amino acids. The V gene's germline CDR1 is LNHDA and CDR2 SQIVND (reference sequence). The DNA for the CDR3 is TGTGCCAGTTCCACGGGCGGGGGCACCTACGAGCAGTACTTC. It specifies CASSTGGGTYEQYF.

The CDR3 DNA reads TGTGCCAGCAGCCAAGATCGAGGTGCTAGCGACAATGAGCAGTTCTTC. Translated, it gives CASSQDRGASDNEQFF. V is TRBV14 and J is TRBJ2-1; D may be TRBD2 (6 bases). Trimming removed 0 bases at V and 5 bases at J, with 14 bases between. The length of the CDR3 is 16 residues. The germline CDR1 and CDR2 sequences are SGHDN and FVKESK.